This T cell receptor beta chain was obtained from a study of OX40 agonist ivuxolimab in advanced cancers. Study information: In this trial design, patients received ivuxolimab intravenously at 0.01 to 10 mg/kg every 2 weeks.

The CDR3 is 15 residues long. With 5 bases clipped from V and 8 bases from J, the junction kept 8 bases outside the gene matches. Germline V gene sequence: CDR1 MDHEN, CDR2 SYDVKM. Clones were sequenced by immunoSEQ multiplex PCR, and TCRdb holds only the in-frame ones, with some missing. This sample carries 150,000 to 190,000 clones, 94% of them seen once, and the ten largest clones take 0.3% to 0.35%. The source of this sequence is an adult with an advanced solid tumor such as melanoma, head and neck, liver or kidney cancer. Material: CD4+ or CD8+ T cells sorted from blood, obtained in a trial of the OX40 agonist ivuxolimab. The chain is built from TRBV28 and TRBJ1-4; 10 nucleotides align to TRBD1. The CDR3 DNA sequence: TGTGCCAGCAGTCCCACCGGACAGGGGGGAGAAAAACTGTTTTTT. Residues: CASSPTGQGGEKLFF.